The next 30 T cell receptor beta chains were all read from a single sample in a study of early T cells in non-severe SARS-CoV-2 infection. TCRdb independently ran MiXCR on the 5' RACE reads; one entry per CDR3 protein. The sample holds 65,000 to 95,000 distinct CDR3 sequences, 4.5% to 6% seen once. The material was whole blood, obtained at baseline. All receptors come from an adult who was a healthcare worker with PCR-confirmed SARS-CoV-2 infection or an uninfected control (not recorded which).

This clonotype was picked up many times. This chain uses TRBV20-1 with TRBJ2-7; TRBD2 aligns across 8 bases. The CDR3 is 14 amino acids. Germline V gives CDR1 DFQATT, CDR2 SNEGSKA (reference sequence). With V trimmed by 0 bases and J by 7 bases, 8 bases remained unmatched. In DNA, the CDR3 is TGCAGTGCTAGAGAGGTTGCGGGAGGAAGGGAGCAGTACTTC. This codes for CSAREVAGGREQYF.

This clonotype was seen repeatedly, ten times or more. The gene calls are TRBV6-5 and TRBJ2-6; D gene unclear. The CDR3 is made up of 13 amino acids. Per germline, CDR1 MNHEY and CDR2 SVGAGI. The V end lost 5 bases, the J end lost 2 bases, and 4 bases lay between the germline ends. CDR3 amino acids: CASSRTGANVLTF. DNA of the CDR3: TGTGCCAGCAGTAGAACTGGGGCCAACGTCCTGACTTTC.

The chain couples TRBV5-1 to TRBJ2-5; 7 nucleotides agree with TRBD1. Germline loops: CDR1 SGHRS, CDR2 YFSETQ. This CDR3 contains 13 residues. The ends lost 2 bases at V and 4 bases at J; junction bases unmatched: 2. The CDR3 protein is CASSFEGAETQYF. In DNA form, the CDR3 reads TGCGCCAGCAGCTTCGAGGGGGCAGAGACCCAGTACTTC.

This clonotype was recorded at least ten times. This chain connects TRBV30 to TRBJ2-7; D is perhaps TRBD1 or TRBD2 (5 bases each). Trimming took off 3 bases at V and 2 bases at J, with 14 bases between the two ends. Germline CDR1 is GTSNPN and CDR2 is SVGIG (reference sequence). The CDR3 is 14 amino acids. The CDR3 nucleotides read TGTGCCTGGAGCCTGGGACGCTCCGCCTACGAGCAGTACTTC. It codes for CAWSLGRSAYEQYF.

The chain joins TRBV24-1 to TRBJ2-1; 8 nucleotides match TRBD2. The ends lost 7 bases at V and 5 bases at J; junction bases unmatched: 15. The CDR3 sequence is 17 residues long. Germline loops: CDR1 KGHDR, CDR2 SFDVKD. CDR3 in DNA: TGTGCCACCAGCTTGGGCGGTAGCGGGACCGGTGACAATGAGCAGTTCTTC. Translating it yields CATSLGGSGTGDNEQFF.

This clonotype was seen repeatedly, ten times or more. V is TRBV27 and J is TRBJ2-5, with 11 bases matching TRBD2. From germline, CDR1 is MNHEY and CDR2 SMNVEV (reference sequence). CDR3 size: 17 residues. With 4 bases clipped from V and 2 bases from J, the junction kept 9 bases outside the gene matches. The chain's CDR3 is CASSSPGLAGRQETQYF. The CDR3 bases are TGTGCCAGCAGTTCCCCCGGACTAGCGGGCCGTCAAGAGACCCAGTACTTC.

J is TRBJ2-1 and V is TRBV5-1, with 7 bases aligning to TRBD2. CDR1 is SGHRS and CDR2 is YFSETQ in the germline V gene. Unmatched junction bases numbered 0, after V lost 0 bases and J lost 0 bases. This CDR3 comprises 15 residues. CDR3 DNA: TGCGCCAGCAGCTTGGTAGCGGGCTCCTACAATGAGCAGTTCTTC. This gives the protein CASSLVAGSYNEQFF.

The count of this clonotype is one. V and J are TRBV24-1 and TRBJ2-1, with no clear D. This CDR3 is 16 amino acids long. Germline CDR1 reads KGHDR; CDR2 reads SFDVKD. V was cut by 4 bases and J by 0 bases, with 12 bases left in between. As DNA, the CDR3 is TGTGCCACCAGTGACCCCCTAGTGGGCTCCTACAATGAGCAGTTCTTC. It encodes CATSDPLVGSYNEQFF.

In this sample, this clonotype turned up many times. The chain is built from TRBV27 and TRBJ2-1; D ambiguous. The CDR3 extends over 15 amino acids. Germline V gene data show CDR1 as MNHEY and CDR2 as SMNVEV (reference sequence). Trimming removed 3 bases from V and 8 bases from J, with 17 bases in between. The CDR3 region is CASSLVRPGMDEQFF. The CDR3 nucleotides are TGTGCCAGCAGTTTGGTCCGACCGGGTATGGATGAGCAGTTCTTC.

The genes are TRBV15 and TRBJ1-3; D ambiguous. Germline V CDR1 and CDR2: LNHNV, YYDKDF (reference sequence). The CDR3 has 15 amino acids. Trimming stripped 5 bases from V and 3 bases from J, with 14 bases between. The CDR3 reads CATSPRPVGGNTIYF. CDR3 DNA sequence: TGTGCCACCAGCCCCCGGCCAGTCGGTGGAAACACCATATATTTT.

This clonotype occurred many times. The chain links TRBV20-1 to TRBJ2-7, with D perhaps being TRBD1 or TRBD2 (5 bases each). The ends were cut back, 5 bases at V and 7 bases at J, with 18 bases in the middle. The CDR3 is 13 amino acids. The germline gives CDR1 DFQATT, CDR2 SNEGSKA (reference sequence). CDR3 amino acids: CSASLRGRGEQYF. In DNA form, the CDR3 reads TGCAGTGCTTCCCTCCGGGGCCGAGGGGAGCAGTACTTC.

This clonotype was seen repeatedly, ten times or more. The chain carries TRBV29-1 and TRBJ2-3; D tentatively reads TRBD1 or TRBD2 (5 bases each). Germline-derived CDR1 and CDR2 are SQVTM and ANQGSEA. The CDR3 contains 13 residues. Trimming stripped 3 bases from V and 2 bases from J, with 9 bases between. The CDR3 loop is CSVDSGTTDTQYF. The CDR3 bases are TGCAGCGTTGACTCTGGGACCACAGATACGCAGTATTTT.

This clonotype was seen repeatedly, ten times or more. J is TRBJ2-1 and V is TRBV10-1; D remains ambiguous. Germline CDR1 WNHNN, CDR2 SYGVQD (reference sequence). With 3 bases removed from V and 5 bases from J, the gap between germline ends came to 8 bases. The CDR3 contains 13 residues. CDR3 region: CASSEPPNNEQFF. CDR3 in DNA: TGCGCCAGCAGTGAACCTCCTAACAATGAGCAGTTCTTC.

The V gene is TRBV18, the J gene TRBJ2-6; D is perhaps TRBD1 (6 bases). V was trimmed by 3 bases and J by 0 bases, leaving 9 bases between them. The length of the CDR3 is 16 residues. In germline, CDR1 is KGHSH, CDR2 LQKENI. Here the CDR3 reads CASSPDSNSGANVLTF. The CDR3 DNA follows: TGTGCCAGCTCACCGGACAGCAACTCTGGGGCCAACGTCCTGACTTTC.

The CDR3 sequence is CASSTSGRTDTQYF. Here the CDR3 DNA reads TGTGCCAGCAGTACGAGCGGGAGAACAGATACGCAGTATTTT. V is TRBV6-5 and J is TRBJ2-3, with TRBD2 identical over 8 bases. CDR1 is MNHEY and CDR2 is SVGAGI in the germline V gene. This CDR3 has 14 residues. V trimming: 5 bases; J trimming: 3 bases; junction bases outside the gene matches: 4.

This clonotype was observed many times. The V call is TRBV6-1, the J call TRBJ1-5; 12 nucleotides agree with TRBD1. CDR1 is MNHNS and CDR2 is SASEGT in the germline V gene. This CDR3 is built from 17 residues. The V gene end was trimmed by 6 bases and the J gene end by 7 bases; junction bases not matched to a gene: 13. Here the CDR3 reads CASRVFPGQGAGQPQHF. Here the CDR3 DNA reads TGTGCCAGCAGGGTATTTCCGGGACAGGGGGCCGGGCAGCCCCAGCATTTT.

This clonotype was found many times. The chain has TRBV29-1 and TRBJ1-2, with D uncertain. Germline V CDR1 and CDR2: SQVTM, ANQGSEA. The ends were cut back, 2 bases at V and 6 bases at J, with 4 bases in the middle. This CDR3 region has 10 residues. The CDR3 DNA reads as TGCAGCGTTGAAAGGAATGGCTACACCTTC. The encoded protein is CSVERNGYTF.

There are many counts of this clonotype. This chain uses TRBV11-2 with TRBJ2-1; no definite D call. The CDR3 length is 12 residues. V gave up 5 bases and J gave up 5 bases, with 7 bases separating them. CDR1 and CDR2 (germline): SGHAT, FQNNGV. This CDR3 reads CASSRSNNEQFF. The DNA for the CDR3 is TGTGCCAGCAGCCGATCGAACAATGAGCAGTTCTTC.

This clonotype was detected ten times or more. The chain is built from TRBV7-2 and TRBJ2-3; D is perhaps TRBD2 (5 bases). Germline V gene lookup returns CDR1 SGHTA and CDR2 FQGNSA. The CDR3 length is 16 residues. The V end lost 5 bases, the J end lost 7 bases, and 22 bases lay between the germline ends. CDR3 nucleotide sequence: TGTGCCAGCAGCCCTCGGAGCGCTAGCCCTCAGTATACGCAGTATTTT. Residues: CASSPRSASPQYTQYF.

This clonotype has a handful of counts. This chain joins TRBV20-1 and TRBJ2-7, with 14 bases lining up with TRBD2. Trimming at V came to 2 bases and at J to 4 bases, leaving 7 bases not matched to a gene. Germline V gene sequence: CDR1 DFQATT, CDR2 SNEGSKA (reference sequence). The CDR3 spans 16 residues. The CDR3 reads CSARPTGTSGRYEQYF. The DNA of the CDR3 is TGCAGTGCTAGACCCACCGGGACTAGCGGGAGATACGAGCAGTACTTC.

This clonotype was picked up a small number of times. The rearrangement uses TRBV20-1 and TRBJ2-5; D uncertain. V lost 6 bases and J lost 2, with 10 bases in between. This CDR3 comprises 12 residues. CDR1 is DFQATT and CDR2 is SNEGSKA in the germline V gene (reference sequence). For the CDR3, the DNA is TGCAGTGCCACAGAGAGGCAAGAGACCCAGTACTTC. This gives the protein CSATERQETQYF.

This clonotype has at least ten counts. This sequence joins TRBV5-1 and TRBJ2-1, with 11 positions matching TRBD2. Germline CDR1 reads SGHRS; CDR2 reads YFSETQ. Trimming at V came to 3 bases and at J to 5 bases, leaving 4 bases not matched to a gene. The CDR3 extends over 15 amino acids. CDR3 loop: CASSSGLAANNEQFF. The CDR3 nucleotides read TGCGCCAGCAGCTCGGGACTAGCGGCGAACAATGAGCAGTTCTTC.

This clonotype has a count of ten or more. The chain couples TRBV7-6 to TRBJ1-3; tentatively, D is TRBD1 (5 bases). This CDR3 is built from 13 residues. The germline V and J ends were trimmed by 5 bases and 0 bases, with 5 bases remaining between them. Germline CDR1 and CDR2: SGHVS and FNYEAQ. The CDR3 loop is CASSGHSGNTIYF. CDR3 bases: TGTGCCAGCAGCGGACACTCTGGAAACACCATATATTTT.

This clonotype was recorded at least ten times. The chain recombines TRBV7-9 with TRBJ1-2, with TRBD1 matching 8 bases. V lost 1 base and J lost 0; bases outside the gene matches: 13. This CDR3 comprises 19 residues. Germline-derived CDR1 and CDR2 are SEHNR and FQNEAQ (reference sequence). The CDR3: CASSLVGNRDRTPNYGYTF. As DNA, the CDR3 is TGTGCCAGCAGCTTAGTAGGGAACCGGGACAGGACACCTAACTATGGCTACACCTTC.

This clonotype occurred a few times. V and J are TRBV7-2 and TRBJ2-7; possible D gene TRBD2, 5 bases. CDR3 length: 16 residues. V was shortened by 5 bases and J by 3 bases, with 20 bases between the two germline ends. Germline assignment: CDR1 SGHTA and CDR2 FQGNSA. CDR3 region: CASSPEPSTGGYEQYF. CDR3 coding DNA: TGTGCCAGCAGCCCCGAACCTTCGACTGGAGGCTACGAGCAGTACTTC.

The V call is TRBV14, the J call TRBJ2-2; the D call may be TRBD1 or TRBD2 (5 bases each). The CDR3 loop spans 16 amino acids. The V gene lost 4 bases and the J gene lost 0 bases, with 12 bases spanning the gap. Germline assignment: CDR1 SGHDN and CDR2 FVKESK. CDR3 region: CASSPRRGANTGELFF. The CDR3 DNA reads TGTGCCAGCAGCCCTCGGCGAGGGGCGAACACCGGGGAGCTGTTTTTT.

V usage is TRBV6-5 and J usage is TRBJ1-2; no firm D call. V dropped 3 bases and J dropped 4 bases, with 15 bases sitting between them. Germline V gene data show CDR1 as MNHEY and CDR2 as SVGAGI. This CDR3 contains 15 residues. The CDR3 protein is CASSYLSQAGYGYTF. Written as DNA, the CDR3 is TGTGCCAGCAGTTATCTCTCCCAGGCAGGCTATGGCTACACCTTC.

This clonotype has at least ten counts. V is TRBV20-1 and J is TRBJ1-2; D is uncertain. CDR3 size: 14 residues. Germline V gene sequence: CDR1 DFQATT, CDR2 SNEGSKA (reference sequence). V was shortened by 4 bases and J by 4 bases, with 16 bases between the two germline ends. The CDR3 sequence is CSANPDPSLYGYTF. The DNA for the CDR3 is TGCAGTGCTAATCCGGACCCTTCCCTCTATGGCTACACCTTC.

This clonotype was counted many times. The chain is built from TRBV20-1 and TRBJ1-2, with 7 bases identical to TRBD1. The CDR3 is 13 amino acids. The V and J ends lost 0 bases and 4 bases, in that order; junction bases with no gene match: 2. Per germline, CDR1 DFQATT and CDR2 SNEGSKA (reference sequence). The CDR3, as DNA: TGCAGTGCTAGAGAAGGGGACAGCTATGGCTACACCTTC. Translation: CSAREGDSYGYTF.

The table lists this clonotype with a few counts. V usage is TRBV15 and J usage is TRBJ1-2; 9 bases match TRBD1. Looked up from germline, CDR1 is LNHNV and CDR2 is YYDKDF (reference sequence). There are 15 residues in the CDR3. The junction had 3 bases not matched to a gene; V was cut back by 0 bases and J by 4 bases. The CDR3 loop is CATSRETGGAYGYTF. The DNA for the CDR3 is TGTGCCACCAGCAGAGAGACAGGGGGGGCCTATGGCTACACCTTC.